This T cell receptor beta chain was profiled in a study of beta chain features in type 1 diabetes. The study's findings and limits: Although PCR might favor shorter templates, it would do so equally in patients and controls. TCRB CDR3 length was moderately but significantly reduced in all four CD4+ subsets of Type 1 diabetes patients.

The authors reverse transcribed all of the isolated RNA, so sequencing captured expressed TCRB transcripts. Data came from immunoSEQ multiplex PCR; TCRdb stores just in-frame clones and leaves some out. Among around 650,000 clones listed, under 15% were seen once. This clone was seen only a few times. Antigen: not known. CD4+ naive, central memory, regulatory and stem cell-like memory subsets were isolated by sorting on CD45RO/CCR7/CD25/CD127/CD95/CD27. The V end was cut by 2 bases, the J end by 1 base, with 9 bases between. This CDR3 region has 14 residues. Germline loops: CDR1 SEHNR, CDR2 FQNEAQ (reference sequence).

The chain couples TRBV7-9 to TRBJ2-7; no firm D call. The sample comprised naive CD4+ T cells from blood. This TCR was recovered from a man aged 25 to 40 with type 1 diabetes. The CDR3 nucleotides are TGTGCCAGCAGCTTAAGTGGCCAGTCCTACGAGCAGTACTTC. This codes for CASSLSGQSYEQYF.